This TCR beta chain was captured in a study of shared T cell receptors in the human thymus. Sequencing was performed with immunoSEQ multiplex PCR; in TCRdb, only in-frame clones are kept and a portion is missing. The table records over 350,000 clones, around 95% of them present only once. V dropped 0 bases and J dropped 1 base, with 10 bases sitting between them. The CDR3 loop spans 16 amino acids. Germline CDR1 SEHNR, CDR2 FQNEAQ (reference sequence). The clonotype originates from a human donor. The chain carries TRBV7-9 and TRBJ2-1; D possibly corresponds to TRBD2 (6 bases). Sample: thymocytes. CDR3 DNA: TGTGCCAGCAGCTTAGCCCCCCGGGGGTCCTACAATGAGCAGTTCTTC. Its protein product is CASSLAPRGSYNEQFF.